These 13 T cell receptor beta chains came from one sample sequenced in a study of T cell repertoires in cytomegalovirus infection. MiXCR, applied by TCRdb to the reads, yields one record per CDR3 protein. The top ten clones hold just over 90% of a sample with about 85,000 distinct CDR3 sequences, around half of them seen once. Antigen specificity for these receptors is unknown. The sample in question was CD8+ T cells from cultured PBMCs, obtained from culture after CMV antigen stimulation. These receptor sequences come from a human donor in good health (CMV status not recorded). Some clones in this sample may be carry-over from other donors' samples.

The V gene is TRBV19, the J gene TRBJ1-6; D gene unclear. The germline CDR1 and CDR2 sequences are LNHDA and SQIVND (reference sequence). The CDR3 is 16 amino acids. Trimming stripped 7 bases from V and 1 base from J, with 14 bases between. This chain's CDR3 is CASTTRGTSYNSPLHF. CDR3 nucleotides: TGTGCCAGTACCACCCGGGGAACGTCCTATAATTCACCCCTCCACTTT.

The rearrangement links TRBV18 to TRBJ2-1; possible D gene TRBD1, 7 bases. The V gene's germline CDR1 is KGHSH and CDR2 LQKENI. V shed 3 bases and J shed 9 bases, with 15 bases lying between them. The length of the CDR3 is 14 residues. For the CDR3, the DNA is TGTGCCAGCTCACCGCCAGGGGGGACGGGTGAGCAGTTCTTC. Translated: CASSPPGGTGEQFF.

This clonotype showed up many times. The chain is built from TRBV6-5 and TRBJ2-6; no clear D. CDR3 size: 15 residues. Germline CDR1 MNHEY, CDR2 SVGAGI. V lost 0 bases, J lost 0 bases, and 3 bases lay in between. The CDR3 loop is CASSYSSSGANVLTF. CDR3 nucleotide sequence: TGTGCCAGCAGTTACTCGAGCTCTGGGGCCAACGTCCTGACTTTC.

V usage is TRBV5-3 and J usage is TRBJ1-2; TRBD1 aligns across 9 bases. TRBV5-3 is recorded as an ORF, its role being uncertain. The CDR3 runs to 13 residues. V shed 8 bases, J shed 8 bases, and the junction held 10 bases outside the gene matches. This chain's CDR3 is CASSPLTGGGYTF. For the CDR3, the DNA is TGTGCCAGCAGCCCCTTGACAGGGGGGGGCTACACCTTC.

This clonotype was counted between two and nine times. The chain recombines TRBV6-4 with TRBJ2-1, with 13 bases fitting TRBD2. Germline V gives CDR1 MRHNA, CDR2 SNTAGT. V lost 5 bases and J lost 4; bases outside the gene matches: 2. CDR3 length: 15 residues. The CDR3 sequence is CASSTSGGAYNEQFF. CDR3 nucleotides: TGTGCCAGCAGTACTAGCGGGGGGGCATACAATGAGCAGTTCTTC.

This chain uses TRBV6-1 with TRBJ2-2; D not resolved. V was trimmed by 1 base and J by 1 base, leaving 4 bases between them. Germline V gene sequence: CDR1 MNHNS, CDR2 SASEGT. CDR3 length: 14 amino acids. CDR3 protein: CASSEGVNTGELFF. The DNA for the CDR3 is TGTGCCAGCAGTGAAGGAGTGAACACCGGGGAGCTGTTTTTT.

This clonotype was observed at least ten times. The gene calls are TRBV20-1 and TRBJ2-1, with 8 bases identical to TRBD1. CDR1 and CDR2 (germline): DFQATT, SNEGSKA (reference sequence). The CDR3 runs to 10 residues. As DNA, the CDR3 is TGCAGCACAGGGGGCAATGAGCAGTTCTTC. As protein: CSTGGNEQFF.

Here the CDR3 reads CASSLVGQGGHTEAFF. CDR3 nucleotide sequence: TGTGCCAGCAGCTTAGTAGGACAGGGAGGTCACACTGAAGCTTTCTTT. V is TRBV7-8 and J is TRBJ1-1; TRBD1 agrees at 8 bases. The CDR3 has 16 residues. Germline lookup yields CDR1 SGHVS and CDR2 FQNEAQ. V lost 1 base, J lost 3 bases, and 7 bases stayed unmatched.

V and J are TRBV7-6 and TRBJ1-2, with D hard to call. Trimming removed 5 bases at V and 4 bases at J, with 11 bases between. The CDR3 contains 13 residues. Germline-derived CDR1 and CDR2 are SGHVS and FNYEAQ. The CDR3 is CASSPMTTYGYTF. The CDR3 DNA reads as TGTGCCAGCAGCCCGATGACGACCTATGGCTACACCTTC.

This clonotype turned up a few times. The chain carries TRBV5-5 and TRBJ2-1, with 9 positions matching TRBD2. Trimming cost V 2 bases and J 0 bases; bases outside gene matches: 0. Germline V gene sequence: CDR1 SGHKS, CDR2 YYEKEE (reference sequence). This CDR3 is built from 15 residues. CDR3 nucleotides: TGTGCCAGCAGCTTTAGCGGGAGCTCCTACAATGAGCAGTTCTTC. Protein sequence: CASSFSGSSYNEQFF. The variable domain in full, completed from reference TRBV5-5 and TRBJ2-1, reads DAGVTQSPTHLIKTRGQQVTLRCSPISGHKSVSWYQQVLGQGPQFIFQYYEKEERGRGNFPDRFSARQFPNYSSELNVNALLLGDSALYLCASSFSGSSYNEQFFGPGTRLTVL.

The chain has TRBV7-6 and TRBJ2-5, with D maybe TRBD2 (5 bases). Germline loops: CDR1 SGHVS, CDR2 FNYEAQ. V was shortened by 5 bases and J by 1 base, with 8 bases between the two germline ends. The CDR3 contains 13 residues. The CDR3 region is CASSQRFQETQYF. The CDR3 DNA reads as TGTGCCAGCAGCCAGCGGTTCCAAGAGACCCAGTACTTC. The complete variable domain, with remaining parts taken from reference TRBV7-6 and TRBJ2-5, reads GAGVSQSPRYKVTKRGQDVALRCDPISGHVSLYWYRQALGQGPEFLTYFNYEAQQDKSGLPNDRFSAERPEGSISTLTIQRTEQRDSAMYRCASSQRFQETQYFGPGTRLLVL.

The chain couples TRBV7-9 to TRBJ2-1, with a possible D match to TRBD2 (5 bases). V was pared by 4 bases and J by 10 bases, with 14 bases between. The CDR3 loop spans 13 amino acids. Germline values: CDR1 SEHNR, CDR2 FQNEAQ (reference sequence). CDR3 sequence reads: CASSSLSWEEQFF. As DNA, the CDR3 is TGTGCCAGCAGCTCGCTATCGTGGGAGGAGCAGTTCTTC.

This chain joins TRBV7-9 and TRBJ1-6; the match to TRBD1 covers 9 bases. Per germline, CDR1 SEHNR and CDR2 FQNEAQ (reference sequence). The CDR3 has 14 residues. J gave up 8 bases and V 6 bases, and 5 bases lay outside the gene matches. This CDR3 reads CASRDDRGYSPLHF. DNA for the CDR3: TGTGCCAGCAGAGACGACAGGGGGTATTCACCCCTCCACTTT.